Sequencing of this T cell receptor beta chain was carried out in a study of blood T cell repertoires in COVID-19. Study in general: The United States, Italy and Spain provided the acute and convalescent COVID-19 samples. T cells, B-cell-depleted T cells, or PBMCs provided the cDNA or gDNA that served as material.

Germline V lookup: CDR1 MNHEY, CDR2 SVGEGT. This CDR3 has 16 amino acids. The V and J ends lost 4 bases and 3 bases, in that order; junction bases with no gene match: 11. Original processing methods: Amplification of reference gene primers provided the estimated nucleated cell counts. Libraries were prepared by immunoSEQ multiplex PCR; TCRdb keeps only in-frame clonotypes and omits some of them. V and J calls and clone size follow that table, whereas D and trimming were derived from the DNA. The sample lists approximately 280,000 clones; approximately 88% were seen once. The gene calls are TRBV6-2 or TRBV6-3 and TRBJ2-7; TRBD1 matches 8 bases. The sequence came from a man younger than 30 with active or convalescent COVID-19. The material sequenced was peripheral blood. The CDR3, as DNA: TGTGCCAGCAGTTTGGACAGGGCTTATGCATTCTACGAGCAGTACTTC. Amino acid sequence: CASSLDRAYAFYEQYF.